This is a list of T cell receptor beta chains from one sample in a study of OX40 agonist ivuxolimab in advanced cancers. Only in-frame clones appear in the TCRdb table, and some are missing; sequencing was by immunoSEQ multiplex PCR. This table holds about 58,000 clones, about 91% found once. The material was CD4+ or CD8+ T cells sorted from blood, obtained in a trial of the OX40 agonist ivuxolimab. These receptors were obtained from an adult with an advanced solid tumor such as melanoma, head and neck, liver or kidney cancer. CDR3s include the opening cysteine and the closing phenylalanine or tryptophan. The order of the fields is V gene, clone size, J gene, D gene, CDR3 protein, CDR3 DNA. D genes are given only for firm matches. Expanded clones get a size class; other rows say once, few or many, or leave the size out.

TRBV19	NA	TRBJ1-4	NA	CASSIGTTNEKLFF	TGTGCCAGTAGTATAGGAACAACTAATGAAAAACTGTTTTTT
TRBV5-1	NA	TRBJ2-3	TRBD1	CASSLNRGIDTQYF	TGCGCCAGCAGCTTAAACAGGGGGATCGATACGCAGTATTTT
TRBV28	NA	TRBJ2-3	NA	CASSSKRASSTDTQYF	TGTGCCAGCAGTTCTAAGCGGGCCTCTAGCACAGATACGCAGTATTTT
TRBV10-3	NA	TRBJ2-1	TRBD2	CATQTSSGNNEQFF	TGTGCCACGCAAACCTCTAGCGGAAACAATGAGCAGTTCTTC
TRBV9	NA	TRBJ2-4	NA	CASSLRGETQNIQYF	TGTGCCAGCAGCCTCAGGGGGGAGACTCAAAACATTCAGTACTTC
TRBV6-5	NA	TRBJ2-2	NA	CASSSIAGELFF	TGTGCCAGCAGCAGCATCGCCGGGGAGCTGTTTTTT
TRBV30	NA	TRBJ2-5	NA	CAWSVGETQYF	TGTGCCTGGAGTGTGGGAGAGACCCAGTACTTC
TRBV7-9	few	TRBJ2-3	NA	CASSRGRAVLLSPDTQYF	TGTGCCAGCAGTAGGGGGAGGGCCGTTCTCCTTTCCCCAGATACGCAGTATTTT
TRBV7-3	NA	TRBJ1-2	TRBD1	CASRDGQGGGYTF	TGTGCCAGCAGGGACGGACAGGGAGGTGGCTACACCTTC
TRBV6-5	NA	TRBJ2-3	TRBD1	CASSSGGPTDTQYF	TGTGCCAGCAGCTCAGGGGGTCCCACAGATACGCAGTATTTT
TRBV4-1	NA	TRBJ1-4	NA	CASSPEGTGLGEKLFF	TGCGCCAGCAGCCCCGAAGGAACAGGGCTTGGGGAAAAACTGTTTTTT
TRBV10-3	NA	TRBJ1-1	TRBD1	CAIGGTGGTMNTEAFF	TGTGCCATCGGGGGGACAGGGGGAACCATGAACACTGAAGCTTTCTTT
TRBV19	NA	TRBJ1-4	NA	CASRKRGSKVANEKLFF	TGTGCCAGTCGGAAAAGGGGCTCAAAGGTAGCTAATGAAAAACTGTTTTTT
TRBV4-2	NA	TRBJ1-1	NA	CASSYDRGTEAFF	TGTGCCAGCAGCTACGACAGAGGAACTGAAGCTTTCTTT
TRBV12-5	once	TRBJ2-7	TRBD2	CASGLGSGTSLIHEQYF	TGTGCTAGTGGTTTGGGATCCGGGACTAGCTTAATCCACGAGCAGTACTTC
TRBV7-8	NA	TRBJ1-3	NA	CASSLVGVSGNTIYF	TGTGCCAGCAGCTTAGTGGGGGTTTCTGGAAACACCATATATTTT
TRBV23-1	NA	TRBJ2-3	NA	CASSQVGHTDTQYF	TGCGCCAGCAGTCAGGTGGGACACACAGATACGCAGTATTTT
TRBV19	NA	TRBJ1-4	NA	CASSTTGREDEKLFF	TGTGCCAGTAGTACTACTGGCAGGGAGGACGAAAAACTGTTTTTT
TRBV7-9	once	TRBJ2-3	NA	CASSPGRGTDTQYF	TGTGCCAGCAGCCCTGGGAGGGGGACAGATACGCAGTATTTT
TRBV28	NA	TRBJ1-3	NA	CASSDTTAISGNTIYF	TGTGCCAGCAGTGATACGACAGCCATCTCTGGAAACACCATATATTTT
TRBV4-1	NA	TRBJ2-3	NA	CASSHGIIASGGTDTQYF	TGCGCCAGCAGCCACGGAATCATAGCGTCAGGGGGGACAGATACGCAGTATTTT
TRBV19	NA	TRBJ2-2	NA	CASSIGRMNTGELFF	TGTGCCAGTAGTATAGGGCGGATGAACACCGGGGAGCTGTTTTTT
TRBV5-5	NA	TRBJ2-7	TRBD1	CASSRERDSYEQYF	TGTGCCAGCAGCAGGGAGAGGGACAGCTACGAGCAGTACTTC
TRBV10-3	few	TRBJ2-7	NA	CAIRRVGSYEQYF	TGTGCCATCCGGAGGGTAGGCTCCTACGAGCAGTACTTC
TRBV6-5	NA	TRBJ2-4	TRBD1	CASSTDRENIQYF	TGTGCCAGCAGTACCGACAGGGAAAACATTCAGTACTTC
TRBV5-1	NA	TRBJ1-6	NA	CASGIRPQGASEVSYNSPLHF	TGCGCCAGCGGGATCCGTCCCCAGGGAGCGTCAGAAGTCTCCTATAATTCACCCCTCCACTTT
TRBV28	NA	TRBJ1-3	NA	CASTWRDSGNTIYF	TGTGCCAGCACCTGGAGGGACTCTGGAAACACCATATATTTT
TRBV5-1	NA	TRBJ2-3	NA	CASSLVAALSTDTQYF	TGCGCCAGCAGCTTGGTAGCGGCCTTAAGCACAGATACGCAGTATTTT
TRBV5-1	NA	TRBJ1-4	TRBD1	CASSGTGNPTDRLFF	TGCGCCAGCAGCGGGACAGGGAACCCTACTGATCGACTGTTTTTT
TRBV28	NA	TRBJ1-6	NA	CASSEIIDSPLHF	TGTGCCAGCAGTGAGATTATAGATTCACCCCTCCACTTT
TRBV7-9	NA	TRBJ2-3	TRBD2	CASSLGLAGRQDTQYF	TGTGCCAGCAGCTTGGGACTAGCGGGGCGGCAAGATACGCAGTATTTT
TRBV10-3	few	TRBJ1-6	TRBD1	CAISVGGQGFYNSPLHF	TGTGCCATCAGTGTAGGGGGACAGGGGTTCTATAATTCACCCCTCCACTTT
TRBV5-4	NA	TRBJ2-3	NA	CASSPGLGADTQYF	TGTGCCAGCAGCCCCGGACTTGGGGCCGATACGCAGTATTTT
TRBV30	NA	TRBJ2-3	NA	CAWRDLAGGNTQYF	TGTGCCTGGAGGGATCTCGCCGGTGGCAATACGCAGTATTTT
TRBV19	few	TRBJ1-2	NA	CASTPSIANYGYTF	TGTGCCAGCACCCCCAGCATAGCTAACTATGGCTACACCTTC
TRBV7-9	few	TRBJ2-3	NA	CASSSDGRNTDTQYF	TGTGCCAGCAGCTCGGACGGTAGGAACACAGATACGCAGTATTTT
TRBV10-3	NA	TRBJ2-2	TRBD1	CAIKPGGDGNAGELFF	TGTGCCATCAAACCAGGGGGCGATGGGAACGCCGGGGAGCTGTTTTTT
TRBV18	NA	TRBJ1-1	TRBD1	CASSVRRTGQMNTEAFF	TGTGCCAGCTCAGTACGGCGGACAGGGCAAATGAACACTGAAGCTTTCTTT
TRBV18	NA	TRBJ1-1	NA	CASSPESDTEAFF	TGTGCCAGCTCACCAGAGTCGGACACTGAAGCTTTCTTT
TRBV11-2	once	TRBJ2-3	TRBD2	CASSSLLAGFRTDTQYF	TGTGCCAGCAGCTCACTACTAGCGGGGTTTCGCACAGATACGCAGTATTTT
TRBV7-9	NA	TRBJ1-5	NA	CASSLGGGNQPQHF	TGTGCCAGCAGCCTGGGGGGAGGCAATCAGCCCCAGCATTTT
TRBV30	NA	TRBJ1-2	NA	CAWSVGYGYTF	TGTGCCTGGAGTGTTGGGTATGGCTACACCTTC
TRBV6-1	once	TRBJ2-7	NA	CASSDLSGTHYEQYF	TGTGCCAGCAGTGATCTTAGCGGAACACACTACGAGCAGTACTTC
TRBV18	NA	TRBJ2-1	TRBD2	CASSSTSGGGNEQFF	TGTGCCAGCTCTTCCACTAGCGGGGGGGGCAATGAGCAGTTCTTC
TRBV7-6	NA	TRBJ2-1	NA	CASSLVSGSTPYNEQFF	TGTGCCAGCAGCTTAGTTTCGGGCTCCACCCCATACAATGAGCAGTTCTTC
TRBV7-3	NA	TRBJ2-1	NA	CASSRLGLFDPRPLEQFF	TGTGCCAGCAGCCGCCTCGGCTTGTTCGACCCGCGCCCTCTCGAGCAGTTCTTC
TRBV7-2	NA	TRBJ1-1	NA	CASSLDSDVGTEAFF	TGTGCCAGCAGCTTAGATTCCGACGTGGGCACTGAAGCTTTCTTT
TRBV2	NA	TRBJ2-2	NA	CASSPGRGRTGELFF	TGTGCCAGCAGCCCAGGCAGGGGTAGGACCGGGGAGCTGTTTTTT
TRBV4-2	NA	TRBJ2-1	TRBD1	CASSPTGTGLYNEQFF	TGTGCCAGCAGCCCAACCGGGACAGGCCTCTACAATGAGCAGTTCTTC
TRBV13	few	TRBJ2-1	TRBD2	CASSLTSGSYNEQFF	TGTGCCAGCAGCCTCACTAGCGGGAGCTACAATGAGCAGTTCTTC
TRBV30	NA	TRBJ2-3	TRBD1	CALDRGRRAGTQYF	TGTGCCTTGGACAGGGGGCGGAGGGCAGGTACGCAGTATTTT
TRBV19	NA	TRBJ2-2	NA	CASSAQGTGELFF	TGTGCCAGTAGTGCGCAGGGTACCGGGGAGCTGTTTTTT
TRBV6-6	NA	TRBJ1-5	NA	CASSFRPVNQPQHF	TGTGCCAGCAGTTTCAGACCCGTCAATCAGCCCCAGCATTTT